The source of this T cell receptor (beta chain) is a study of STAT3 mutations in large granular lymphocyte leukemia. Overall study context: Roughly half of the longitudinally sequenced T-LGLL patients carried detectable canonical activating STAT3 mutations.

General study points: Every T-cell large granular lymphocyte leukemia patient had at least one immunodominant TCR beta clonotype.

This table comes from immunoSEQ multiplex PCR, and its TCRdb copy is limited to in-frame clones, with some not included. Of approximately 17,000 clones listed, 84% are singletons. Details on this clone: What it binds is not known.

Germline V CDR1 and CDR2: SNHLY, FYNNEI. This CDR3 contains 15 residues. V lost 6 bases to trimming and J lost 2 bases, with 15 bases between them. This sequence was found in a man aged 45-60 years with T-cell large granular lymphocyte leukemia. Some clones in this sample may be carry-over from other donors' samples. The chain employs TRBV2 and TRBJ2-3, with D tentatively TRBD1 (6 bases). The sample consisted of peripheral blood mononuclear cells. Written as DNA, the CDR3 is TGTGCCAGCAGAGACCCGGGACAAATCACAGATACGCAGTATTTT. Protein product: CASRDPGQITDTQYF.